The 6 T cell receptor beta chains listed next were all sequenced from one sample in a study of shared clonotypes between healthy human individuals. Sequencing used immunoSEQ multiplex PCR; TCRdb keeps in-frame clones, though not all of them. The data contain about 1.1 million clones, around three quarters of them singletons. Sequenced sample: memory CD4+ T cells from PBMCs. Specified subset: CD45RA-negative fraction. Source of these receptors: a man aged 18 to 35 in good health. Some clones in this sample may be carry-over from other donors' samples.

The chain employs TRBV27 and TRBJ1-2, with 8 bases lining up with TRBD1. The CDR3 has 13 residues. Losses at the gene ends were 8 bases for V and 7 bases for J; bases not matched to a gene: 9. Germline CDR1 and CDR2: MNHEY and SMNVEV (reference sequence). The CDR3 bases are TGTGCCAGCGGCCAGGACAGGGCACTTGGCTACACCTTC. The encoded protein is CASGQDRALGYTF.

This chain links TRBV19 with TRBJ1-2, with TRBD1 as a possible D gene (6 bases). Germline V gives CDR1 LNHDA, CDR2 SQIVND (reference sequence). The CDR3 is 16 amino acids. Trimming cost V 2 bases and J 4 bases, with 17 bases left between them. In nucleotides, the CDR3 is TGTGCCAGTAGTATAATGGGGGCGATTCGTTTCTATGGCTACACCTTC. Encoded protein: CASSIMGAIRFYGYTF.

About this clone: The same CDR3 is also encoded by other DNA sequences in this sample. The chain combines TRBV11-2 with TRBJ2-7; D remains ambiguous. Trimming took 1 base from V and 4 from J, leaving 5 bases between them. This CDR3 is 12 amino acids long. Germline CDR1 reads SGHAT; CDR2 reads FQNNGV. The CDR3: CASSLVGYEQYF. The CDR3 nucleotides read TGTGCCAGCAGCTTAGTCGGGTACGAGCAGTACTTC.

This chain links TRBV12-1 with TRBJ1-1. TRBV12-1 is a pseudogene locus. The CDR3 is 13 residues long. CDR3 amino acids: CASRPGQNTEAFF. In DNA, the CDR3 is TGTGCCAGCAGACCCGGGCAGAACACTGAAGCTTTCTTT.

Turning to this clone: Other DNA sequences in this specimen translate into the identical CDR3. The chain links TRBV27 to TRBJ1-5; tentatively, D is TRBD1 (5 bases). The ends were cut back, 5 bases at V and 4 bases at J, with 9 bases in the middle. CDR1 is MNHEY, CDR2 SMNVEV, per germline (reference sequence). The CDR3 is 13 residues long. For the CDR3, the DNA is TGTGCCAGCAGTCTTGACAGAAATCAGCCCCAGCATTTT. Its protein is CASSLDRNQPQHF.

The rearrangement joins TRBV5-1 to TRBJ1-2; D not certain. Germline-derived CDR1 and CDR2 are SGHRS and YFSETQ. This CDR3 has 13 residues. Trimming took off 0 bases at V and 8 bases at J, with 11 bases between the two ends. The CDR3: CASSLELGAGYTF. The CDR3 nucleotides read TGCGCCAGCAGCTTGGAATTGGGCGCCGGCTACACCTTC. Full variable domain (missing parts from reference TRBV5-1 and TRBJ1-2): KAGVTQTPRYLIKTRGQQVTLSCSPISGHRSVSWYQQTPGQGLQFLFEYFSETQRNKGNFPGRFSGRQFSNSRSEMNVSTLELGDSALYLCASSLELGAGYTFGSGTRLTVV.